This T cell receptor beta chain was identified during a study of control samples from healthy donors and cancer patients. Profiled with immunoSEQ multiplex PCR; TCRdb holds only in-frame clones, not every one. The top ten hold about a tenth of the sample, which has roughly 47,000 clones, approximately 89% seen once. Looked up from germline, CDR1 is MNHEY and CDR2 is SVGEGT. Trimming shortened V by 4 bases and J by 9 bases, and 12 bases separated the two germline ends. CDR3 length equals 12 residues. This TCR was sampled from a woman aged 60-75 years with lung cancer. Sequencing used PBMCs. The chain combines TRBV6-2 or TRBV6-3 with TRBJ2-5, with D possibly being TRBD1 or TRBD2 (6 bases each). As DNA, the CDR3 is TGTGCCAGCAGTTGGTCGGAGGGGGCCCAGTACTTC. Amino acid sequence: CASSWSEGAQYF.